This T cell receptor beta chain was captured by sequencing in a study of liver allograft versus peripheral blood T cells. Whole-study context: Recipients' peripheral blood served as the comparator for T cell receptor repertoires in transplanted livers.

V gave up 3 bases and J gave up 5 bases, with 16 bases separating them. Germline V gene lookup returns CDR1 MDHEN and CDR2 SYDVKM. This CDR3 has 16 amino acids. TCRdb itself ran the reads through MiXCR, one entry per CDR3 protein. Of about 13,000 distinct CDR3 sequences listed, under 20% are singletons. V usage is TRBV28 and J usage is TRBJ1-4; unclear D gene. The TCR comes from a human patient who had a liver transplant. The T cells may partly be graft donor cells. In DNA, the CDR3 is TGTGCCAGCAGTTTGGTCATTTGGGAGTCAAATGAAAAACTGTTTTTT. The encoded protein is CASSLVIWESNEKLFF.